This passage covers 5 T cell receptor beta chains from one sample sequenced in a study of blood T cell repertoires in COVID-19. Profiling relied on immunoSEQ multiplex PCR, and the TCRdb table lists in-frame clones only, not all of them. The repertoire holds around 7,000 clones, with 70% to 90% as singletons. Sample: peripheral blood. The receptors stem from a human donor in a cohort sampled during active COVID-19.

The chain employs TRBV29-1 and TRBJ1-1, with TRBD1 matching 9 bases. The CDR3 extends over 14 amino acids. J was trimmed by 4 bases and V by 6 bases; bases with no gene match: 9. Germline-derived CDR1 and CDR2 are SQVTM and ANQGSEA. For the CDR3, the DNA is TGCAGCGTGAACGTACAGGGGGCTAGCACTGAAGCTTTCTTT. This codes for CSVNVQGASTEAFF.

This clone occurred a few times. The V call is TRBV11-2, the J call TRBJ2-7; D gene unclear. This CDR3 comprises 13 residues. Trimming shortened V by 3 bases and J by 2 bases, and 8 bases separated the two germline ends. Germline V lookup: CDR1 SGHAT, CDR2 FQNNGV. CDR3 sequence: CASSFYTAYEQYF. DNA of the CDR3: TGTGCCAGCAGCTTCTATACAGCCTACGAGCAGTACTTC. The full variable domain, completed using reference TRBV11-2 and TRBJ2-7, is EAGVAQSPRYKIIEKRQSVAFWCNPISGHATLYWYQQILGQGPKLLIQFQNNGVVDDSQLPKDRFSAERLKGVDSTLKIQPAKLEDSAVYLCASSFYTAYEQYFGPGTRLTVT.

The chain recombines TRBV4-3 with TRBJ2-1; tentatively, D is TRBD1 (6 bases). Germline assignment: CDR1 LGHNA and CDR2 YSLEER. The CDR3 runs to 16 residues. V was trimmed by 0 bases and J by 4 bases, leaving 13 bases between them. The CDR3 DNA is TGCGCCAGCAGCCAAGATCAGGGACACCGGTACAATGAGCAGTTCTTC. Translated, it gives CASSQDQGHRYNEQFF.

The chain has TRBV3-1 (or the pseudogene TRBV3-2) and TRBJ2-2, with D unresolved. The CDR3 is 14 amino acids. Germline V lookup: CDR1 LGHDT, CDR2 YNNKEL (reference sequence). With 0 bases removed from V and 6 bases from J, the gap between germline ends came to 8 bases. The CDR3 sequence: CASSQDPVPGELFF. The DNA of the CDR3 is TGTGCCAGCAGCCAAGACCCAGTGCCCGGGGAGCTGTTTTTT.

In DNA form, the CDR3 reads TGTGCCAGCTCACACCCGAGTAGCGGGATATACGAGCAGTACTTC. Its translation is CASSHPSSGIYEQYF. The chain employs TRBV18 and TRBJ2-7; 8 positions agree with TRBD2. With 4 bases clipped from V and 4 bases from J, the junction kept 9 bases outside the gene matches. This CDR3 is 15 amino acids long. CDR1 KGHSH and CDR2 LQKENI come from the germline V gene.